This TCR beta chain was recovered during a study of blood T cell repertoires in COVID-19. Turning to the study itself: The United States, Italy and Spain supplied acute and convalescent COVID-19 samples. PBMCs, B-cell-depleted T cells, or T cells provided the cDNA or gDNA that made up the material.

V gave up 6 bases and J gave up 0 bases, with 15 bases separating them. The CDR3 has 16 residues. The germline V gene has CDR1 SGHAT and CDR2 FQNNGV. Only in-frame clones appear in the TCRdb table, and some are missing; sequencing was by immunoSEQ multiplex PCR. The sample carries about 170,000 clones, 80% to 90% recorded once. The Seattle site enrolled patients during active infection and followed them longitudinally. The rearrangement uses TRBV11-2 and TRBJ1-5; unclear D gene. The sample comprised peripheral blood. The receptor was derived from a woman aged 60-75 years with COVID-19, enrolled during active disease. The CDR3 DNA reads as TGTGCCAGCAGAGATACGAGCCGAGGTAGCAATCAGCCCCAGCATTTT. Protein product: CASRDTSRGSNQPQHF. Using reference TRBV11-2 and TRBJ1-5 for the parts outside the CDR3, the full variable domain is EAGVAQSPRYKIIEKRQSVAFWCNPISGHATLYWYQQILGQGPKLLIQFQNNGVVDDSQLPKDRFSAERLKGVDSTLKIQPAKLEDSAVYLCASRDTSRGSNQPQHFGDGTRLSIL.